Below, 15 T cell receptor beta chains from the same sample are listed, as sequenced in a study of blood T cell repertoires in COVID-19. Sequencing was performed with immunoSEQ multiplex PCR; in TCRdb, only in-frame clones are kept and a portion is missing. The sample yields 270,000 or so clones, 82% seen once. Sequencing input: peripheral blood. Receptors were obtained from a young woman with acute or convalescent COVID-19.

The count of this clone is one. This sequence joins TRBV7-8 and TRBJ2-2; weak D call: TRBD2 (5 bases). The V and J ends lost 2 bases and 4 bases respectively, with 8 bases between them. The CDR3 has 14 amino acids. Germline lookup yields CDR1 SGHVS and CDR2 FQNEAQ. CDR3 DNA: TGTGCCAGCAGCTTATCGAGCGGCACCGGGGAGCTGTTTTTT. Protein sequence: CASSLSSGTGELFF.

This clone was seen just once. This chain links TRBV29-1 with TRBJ2-5; D gene unclear. The CDR3 consists of 15 residues. Deletions cut 7 bases from V and 1 base from J, with 19 bases between. Germline V lookup: CDR1 SQVTM, CDR2 ANQGSEA. CDR3 amino acids: CSAPPTGGFQETQYF. For the CDR3, the DNA is TGCAGCGCCCCACCCACCGGTGGTTTCCAAGAGACCCAGTACTTC.

The chain recombines TRBV7-6 with TRBJ2-1; 7 bases are shared with TRBD2. CDR1 is SGHVS, CDR2 FNYEAQ, per germline. This CDR3 region has 14 residues. Unmatched junction bases numbered 5, after V lost 5 bases and J lost 4 bases. CDR3 sequence (DNA): TGTGCCAGCAGCGGATCACTAGCGTACAATGAGCAGTTCTTC. It encodes CASSGSLAYNEQFF.

The chain has TRBV7-9 and TRBJ2-1; 8 positions match TRBD2. The CDR3 consists of 17 residues. The V segment lost 6 bases and the J segment 5 bases; nucleotides outside the gene matches: 15. Per germline, CDR1 SEHNR and CDR2 FQNEAQ (reference sequence). The CDR3 sequence is CASRFPSLAGKNNEQFF. CDR3 bases: TGTGCCAGCAGGTTCCCCTCCTTAGCGGGGAAAAACAATGAGCAGTTCTTC.

This chain joins TRBV28 and TRBJ2-1; 8 positions agree with TRBD2. The germline CDR1 and CDR2 sequences are MDHEN and SYDVKM. The CDR3 is 15 residues long. Trimming removed 8 bases from V and 2 bases from J; junction bases left unmatched: 8. The CDR3 DNA follows: TGTGCCAGCGGGGGAGAAGCGGGGGCCTACAATGAGCAGTTCTTC. It specifies CASGGEAGAYNEQFF.

V gene TRBV5-6 combines with J gene TRBJ1-3, with 9 nucleotides matching TRBD1. The junction had 4 bases not matched to a gene; V was cut back by 7 bases and J by 2 bases. This CDR3 is 14 amino acids long. CDR1 and CDR2 (germline): SGHDT, YYEEEE. The CDR3 region is CASPRQGAGNTIYF. Written as DNA, the CDR3 is TGTGCCAGCCCCCGACAGGGGGCTGGAAACACCATATATTTT.

A few counts support this clone. The rearrangement links TRBV29-1 to TRBJ2-1, with D possibly being TRBD2 (6 bases). V lost 6 bases and J 4 bases, leaving 19 bases between the germline ends. CDR3 length: 15 amino acids. Looked up from germline, CDR1 is SQVTM and CDR2 is ANQGSEA. The CDR3 sequence: CSVAPTGLLYNEQFF. The CDR3 DNA reads TGCAGCGTGGCTCCTACGGGACTCCTATACAATGAGCAGTTCTTC.

The genes are TRBV6-5 and TRBJ2-7; 7 bases agree with TRBD1. The V gene's germline CDR1 is MNHEY and CDR2 SVGAGI. V lost 2 bases to trimming and J lost 2 bases; unmatched junction nucleotides: 6. The CDR3 is 15 residues long. DNA of the CDR3: TGTGCCAGCAGTTACAGGGACAGAAGACCCTACGAGCAGTACTTC. This encodes CASSYRDRRPYEQYF.

J is TRBJ1-3 and V is TRBV3-1 (or the pseudogene TRBV3-2); tentatively, D is TRBD1 (6 bases). CDR1 and CDR2 from the germline V gene are LGHDT and YNNKEL (reference sequence). The CDR3 covers 14 residues. The V end lost 2 bases, the J end lost 2 bases, and 7 bases lay between the germline ends. The CDR3: CASSQQGTGNTIYF. CDR3 DNA: TGTGCCAGCAGCCAACAGGGGACTGGAAACACCATATATTTT.

CDR3 DNA sequence: TGCAGTGCAAGTAGCGGGAGGGTCTACGAGCAGTACTTC. Translation gives CSASSGRVYEQYF. This rearrangement joins TRBV20-1 to TRBJ2-7, with TRBD2 matching 11 bases. The germline gives CDR1 DFQATT, CDR2 SNEGSKA (reference sequence). CDR3 length: 13 amino acids. The J segment lost 3 bases and the V segment lost 6 bases, leaving 4 bases of the junction unmatched.

The chain is built from TRBV29-1 and TRBJ2-1; 7 bases map to TRBD2. In germline, CDR1 is SQVTM, CDR2 ANQGSEA. The CDR3 loop spans 17 amino acids. Trimming at V came to 3 bases and at J to 1 base, leaving 12 bases not matched to a gene. The CDR3, as DNA: TGCAGCGTTGAGACCCCCAGGGAGGGGTATTCCTACAATGAGCAGTTCTTC. Encoded protein: CSVETPREGYSYNEQFF.

This clone was recorded once. The CDR3 protein is CASSLAGGNEQFF. CDR3 coding DNA: TGTGCCAGCAGTCTAGCGGGAGGGAATGAGCAGTTCTTC. The rearrangement links TRBV6-5 to TRBJ2-1, with TRBD2 matching over 12 bases. There are 13 residues in the CDR3. Losses at the gene ends were 5 bases for V and 7 bases for J; bases not matched to a gene: 0. Germline CDR1 is MNHEY and CDR2 is SVGAGI.

The rearrangement uses TRBV3-1 (or the pseudogene TRBV3-2) and TRBJ2-7; D is unclear. V lost 0 bases, J lost 1 base, and 7 bases lay in between. The CDR3 spans 14 residues. Germline V gene sequence: CDR1 LGHDT, CDR2 YNNKEL (reference sequence). The CDR3 nucleotides read TGTGCCAGCAGCCAAGACTGGCCATCCTACGAGCAGTACTTC. This gives the protein CASSQDWPSYEQYF.

This chain connects TRBV6-1 to TRBJ1-5; no firm D call. V shed 3 bases and J shed 3 bases, with 15 bases lying between them. The germline V gene has CDR1 MNHNS and CDR2 SASEGT. This CDR3 is 16 amino acids long. DNA of the CDR3: TGTGCCAGCAGTGACGGGAAGGTTTTAATCAATCAGCCCCAGCATTTT. It yields the protein CASSDGKVLINQPQHF.

The rearrangement links TRBV7-9 to TRBJ1-4, with D possibly matching TRBD1 (5 bases). Per germline, CDR1 SEHNR and CDR2 FQNEAQ (reference sequence). Trimming cost V 1 base and J 0 bases, with 12 bases left between them. This CDR3 has 17 amino acids. As DNA, the CDR3 is TGTGCCAGCAGCTTAGTGTCGGACACTGCAACTAATGAAAAACTGTTTTTT. Translated, it gives CASSLVSDTATNEKLFF.